Below are 25 T cell receptor beta chains sequenced from a single sample in a study of T-cell memory formation after mild COVID-19. TCRdb itself ran the 5' RACE reads through MiXCR, one entry per CDR3 protein. The profile shows 350,000 to 550,000 distinct CDR3 sequences, 15% to 20% of them singletons. The sample consisted of PBMCs or a T cell subset sorted from them (not recorded which). The source of these receptors is a man younger than 30 who had mild COVID-19 (a few samples of this study predate the infection). Cell type and time point are not known.

The chain is built from TRBV2 and TRBJ2-1, with 10 bases aligning to TRBD1. The germline gives CDR1 SNHLY, CDR2 FYNNEI. V lost 8 bases and J lost 7; bases outside the gene matches: 11. This CDR3 spans 15 amino acids. This CDR3 reads CASVMTGGRANEQFF. CDR3 bases: TGTGCCAGCGTAATGACAGGGGGCCGGGCAAATGAGCAGTTCTTC.

The rearrangement joins TRBV4-1 to TRBJ1-5; D is ambiguous. The CDR3 length is 15 residues. Germline V gene data show CDR1 as MGHRA and CDR2 as YSYEKL. V lost 2 bases to trimming and J lost 6 bases, with 14 bases between them. CDR3 sequence reads: CASSQKLGTRQPQHF. For the CDR3, the DNA is TGCGCCAGCAGCCAAAAATTAGGCACCCGTCAGCCCCAGCATTTT.

This clonotype was found a few times. The gene calls are TRBV3-1 and TRBJ1-1; D ambiguous. The CDR3 is 12 residues long. V was clipped by 2 bases and J by 3 bases, with 4 bases between them. Germline CDR1 reads LGHDT; CDR2 reads YNNKEL (reference sequence). CDR3 amino acids: CASSQTYTEAFF. The CDR3 DNA sequence: TGTGCCAGCAGCCAAACTTACACTGAAGCTTTCTTT.

The chain has TRBV15 and TRBJ2-5; D ambiguous. The germline CDR1 and CDR2 sequences are LNHNV and YYDKDF (reference sequence). The CDR3 has 12 amino acids. V shed 4 bases and J shed 5 bases, with 8 bases lying between them. The CDR3 loop reads CATSIVMETQYF. The CDR3, as DNA: TGTGCCACCAGCATTGTCATGGAGACCCAGTACTTC.

This clonotype was counted between two and nine times. This sequence joins TRBV12-3 or TRBV12-4 and TRBJ1-2; D is ambiguous. CDR3 length: 15 residues. Trimming removed 6 bases from V and 4 bases from J, with 18 bases in between. The CDR3 loop is CASSLSRSHAYGYTF. CDR3 coding DNA: TGTGCCAGCAGCCTCAGCCGGTCGCATGCCTATGGCTACACCTTC.

V and J are TRBV4-1 and TRBJ1-1; D may be TRBD1 (6 bases). Trimming cost V 4 bases and J 3 bases, with 18 bases left between them. The CDR3 runs to 16 residues. The V gene's germline CDR1 is MGHRA and CDR2 YSYEKL. The CDR3 region has the DNA TGCGCCAGCAGCCCCCAGGCTTACGGGGGGCACACTGAAGCTTTCTTT. Translated, it gives CASSPQAYGGHTEAFF.

This clonotype has a handful of counts. The chain has TRBV5-1 and TRBJ2-3; possibly TRBD2 for D (6 bases). Germline assignment: CDR1 SGHRS and CDR2 YFSETQ. Between the trimmed V and J ends, which lost 7 bases and 8 bases, there was a span of 17 bases. The CDR3 runs to 13 residues. This chain's CDR3 is CASARDSPGTQYF. The CDR3 bases are TGCGCCAGCGCTAGGGACTCCCCGGGTACGCAGTATTTT.

This clonotype was observed a few times. The chain employs TRBV7-3 and TRBJ2-5; TRBD1 matches at 10 bases. There are 14 residues in the CDR3. Germline V gene sequence: CDR1 SGHTA, CDR2 FQGTGA. The ends lost 5 bases at V and 5 bases at J; junction bases unmatched: 5. The CDR3 loop is CASSERTGGETQYF. CDR3 DNA sequence: TGTGCCAGCAGCGAGCGGACAGGGGGGGAGACCCAGTACTTC.

This clonotype was recorded at least ten times. The chain links TRBV7-2 to TRBJ2-3; possible D gene TRBD2, 6 bases. The CDR3 is made up of 14 amino acids. Germline V CDR1 and CDR2: SGHTA, FQGNSA. Between the trimmed V and J ends, which lost 11 bases and 2 bases, there was a span of 17 bases. This CDR3 is CAASGASVTDTQYF. CDR3 sequence (DNA): TGTGCCGCCAGCGGTGCTAGCGTCACAGATACGCAGTATTTT.

The CDR3 nucleotides read TGTGCCAGCTCATCTAGGGGCACTGGGGCCAACGTCCTGACTTTC. This encodes CASSSRGTGANVLTF. The chain has TRBV18 and TRBJ2-6; weak D call: TRBD1 (5 bases). The CDR3 consists of 15 residues. V lost 5 bases to trimming and J lost 2 bases, with 10 bases between them. The germline gives CDR1 KGHSH, CDR2 LQKENI. The variable domain in full, with the rest retrieved from reference TRBV18 and TRBJ2-6, is NAGVMQNPRHLVRRRGQEARLRCSPMKGHSHVYWYRQLPEEGLKFMVYLQKENIIDESGMPKERFSAEFPKEGPSILRIQQVVRGDSAAYFCASSSRGTGANVLTFGAGSRLTVL.

V and J are TRBV5-1 and TRBJ2-7, with 9 positions matching TRBD1. The germline V gene has CDR1 SGHRS and CDR2 YFSETQ. There are 15 residues in the CDR3. V gave up 3 bases and J gave up 1 base; unmatched junction bases: 5. CDR3 sequence reads: CASSSGQGTSYEQYF. CDR3 DNA sequence: TGCGCCAGCAGCTCCGGACAGGGGACATCCTACGAGCAGTACTTC.

This clonotype was detected only a few times. The rearrangement uses TRBV6-5 and TRBJ1-2, with D perhaps matching TRBD1 (5 bases). From germline, CDR1 is MNHEY and CDR2 SVGAGI. CDR3 length equals 14 residues. Trimming removed 6 bases from V and 7 bases from J, with 18 bases in between. The CDR3 DNA reads as TGTGCCAGCAGCCGCGTTGGGGGGTGGAGTGGCTACACCTTC. As protein: CASSRVGGWSGYTF.

This chain uses TRBV12-3 or TRBV12-4 with TRBJ1-2, with D unclear. CDR3 size: 16 residues. Between the trimmed V and J ends, which lost 2 bases and 4 bases, there was a span of 17 bases. CDR3 sequence (DNA): TGTGCCAGCAGTTTAAGTAACCCGCGCGGTACCTATGGCTACACCTTC. It is translated as CASSLSNPRGTYGYTF.

This clonotype was found a few times. V is TRBV20-1 and J is TRBJ2-5; perhaps TRBD2 as D (7 bases). Germline-derived CDR1 and CDR2 are DFQATT and SNEGSKA (reference sequence). V lost 2 bases to trimming and J lost 4 bases, with 20 bases between them. CDR3 length equals 16 residues. In DNA, the CDR3 is TGCAGTGCTAGAAAACAAGGGGGGGCGGAGGGAGAGACCCAGTACTTC. Its protein is CSARKQGGAEGETQYF.

The chain links TRBV5-1 to TRBJ1-2; 10 bases align to TRBD1. The CDR3 sequence is 19 residues long. Germline CDR1 is SGHRS and CDR2 is YFSETQ. With V trimmed by 4 bases and J by 2 bases, 17 bases remained unmatched. The CDR3 here is CASSPGAGTGARKNYGYTF. The CDR3 coding sequence is TGCGCCAGCAGCCCGGGGGCCGGGACAGGGGCCCGGAAAAACTATGGCTACACCTTC.

The chain employs TRBV6-5 and TRBJ2-7; TRBD1 aligns across 7 bases. Losses at the gene ends were 0 bases for V and 6 bases for J; bases not matched to a gene: 8. From germline, CDR1 is MNHEY and CDR2 SVGAGI. The CDR3 length is 15 residues. CDR3 loop: CASSYSTGTVTEQYF. In nucleotides, the CDR3 is TGTGCCAGCAGTTACTCGACCGGGACAGTAACCGAGCAGTACTTC.

This clonotype was seen a handful of times. The rearrangement joins TRBV20-1 to TRBJ2-7, with 9 bases fitting TRBD1. The CDR3 runs 14 residues. The V and J ends lost 4 bases and 6 bases, in that order; junction bases with no gene match: 10. Germline V gene lookup returns CDR1 DFQATT and CDR2 SNEGSKA (reference sequence). The CDR3 is CSAIPGTGIGEQYF. CDR3 bases: TGCAGTGCTATACCCGGGACAGGGATAGGCGAGCAGTACTTC.

The chain employs TRBV6-5 and TRBJ2-7; 10 bases line up with TRBD1. J gave up 6 bases and V 2 bases, and 4 bases lay outside the gene matches. The germline V gene encodes CDR1 MNHEY and CDR2 SVGAGI. The CDR3 is 14 amino acids. In nucleotides, the CDR3 is TGTGCCAGCAGTTACGGACAGGGGGGGAGCGAGCAGTACTTC. It translates to CASSYGQGGSEQYF.

This clonotype has just a few counts. The rearrangement joins TRBV4-3 to TRBJ2-2; 10 nucleotides line up with TRBD2. The CDR3 is 16 amino acids. The V segment lost 1 base and the J segment 5 bases; nucleotides outside the gene matches: 4. Germline loops: CDR1 LGHNA, CDR2 YSLEER. CDR3 in amino acids: CASSQAAGGPTGELFF. The CDR3 nucleotides read TGCGCCAGCAGCCAAGCAGCGGGGGGGCCAACCGGGGAGCTGTTTTTT.

This clonotype has more than one count but fewer than ten. The V and J genes are TRBV4-1 and TRBJ1-1; tentative D call: TRBD1 (6 bases). With 4 bases removed from V and 8 bases from J, the gap between germline ends came to 17 bases. Germline V gives CDR1 MGHRA, CDR2 YSYEKL. The CDR3 is 14 residues long. The CDR3 reads CASSRNTGYLEAFF. The CDR3 region has the DNA TGCGCCAGCAGCCGGAATACAGGGTATCTCGAAGCTTTCTTT.

This clonotype was found a few times. The chain employs TRBV6-2 or TRBV6-3 and TRBJ2-5; TRBD1 matches 10 bases. Germline CDR1 MNHEY, CDR2 SVGEGT. This CDR3 region has 15 residues. V shed 2 bases, J shed 5 bases, and the junction held 5 bases outside the gene matches. The CDR3 reads CASSYLGQGWETQYF. CDR3 in DNA: TGTGCCAGCAGTTACCTGGGACAGGGGTGGGAGACCCAGTACTTC.

In this sample, this clonotype turned up a few times. This rearrangement joins TRBV5-5 to TRBJ2-1; possible D gene TRBD2, 7 bases. Germline assignment: CDR1 SGHKS and CDR2 YYEKEE (reference sequence). The V end lost 2 bases, the J end lost 7 bases, and 19 bases lay between the germline ends. The CDR3 covers 16 residues. CDR3 loop: CASSLGELGGPNEQFF. As DNA, the CDR3 is TGTGCCAGCAGCTTAGGGGAGCTGGGGGGGCCAAATGAGCAGTTCTTC.

In this sample, this clonotype turned up a few times. The J gene is TRBJ1-5, the V gene TRBV6-2 or TRBV6-3; possibly TRBD1 for D (5 bases). The CDR3 extends over 15 amino acids. CDR1 is MNHEY, CDR2 SVGEGT, per germline. With 0 bases removed from V and 6 bases from J, the gap between germline ends came to 12 bases. This CDR3 reads CASSYSTMGVQPQHF. The DNA of the CDR3 is TGTGCCAGCAGTTACTCGACAATGGGGGTTCAGCCCCAGCATTTT.

Comment on this clonotype: With only one base between it and a far larger clone, this is likely a read error. This rearrangement joins TRBV7-6 to TRBJ1-1, with a possible D match to TRBD1 (5 bases). CDR1 is SGHVS, CDR2 FNYEAQ, per germline. CDR3 length: 13 residues. The ends were cut back, 3 bases at V and 4 bases at J, with 9 bases in the middle. The CDR3 nucleotides are TGTGCCAGCAGCTTGGGGGTGATCACTGAAGCTTTCTTT. It yields the protein CASSLGVITEAFF. The entire variable domain, with the rest obtained from reference TRBV7-6 and TRBJ1-1, is as follows: GAGVSQSPRYKVTKRGQDVALRCDPISGHVSLYWYRQALGQGPEFLTYFNYEAQQDKSGLPNDRFSAERPEGSISTLTIQRTEQRDSAMYRCASSLGVITEAFFGQGTRLTVV.

Only a few counts were recorded for this clonotype. The chain links TRBV28 to TRBJ2-5; perhaps TRBD2 as D (6 bases). Germline loops: CDR1 MDHEN, CDR2 SYDVKM. V lost 5 bases and J 3 bases, leaving 10 bases between the germline ends. The CDR3 is made up of 13 amino acids. DNA for the CDR3: TGTGCCAGCAGTACCCGGGGGAAAGAGACCCAGTACTTC. It specifies CASSTRGKETQYF.